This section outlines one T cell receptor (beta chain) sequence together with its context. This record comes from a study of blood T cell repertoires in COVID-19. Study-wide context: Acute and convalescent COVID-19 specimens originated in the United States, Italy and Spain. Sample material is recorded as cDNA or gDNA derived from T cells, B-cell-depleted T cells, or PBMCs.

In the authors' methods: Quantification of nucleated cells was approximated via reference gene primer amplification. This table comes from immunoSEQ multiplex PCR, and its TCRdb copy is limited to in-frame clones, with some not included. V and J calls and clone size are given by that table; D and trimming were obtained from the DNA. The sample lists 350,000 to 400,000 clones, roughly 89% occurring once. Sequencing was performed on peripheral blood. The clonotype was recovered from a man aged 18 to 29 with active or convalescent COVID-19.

CDR3 residues: CASTARGGQGLGGYTF. In nucleotides, the CDR3 is TGTGCCAGTACCGCGAGGGGGGGACAGGGGTTAGGTGGCTACACCTTC. The chain couples TRBV19 to TRBJ1-2; 10 positions match TRBD1. Germline lookup yields CDR1 LNHDA and CDR2 SQIVND (reference sequence). The CDR3 totals 16 residues. Unmatched junction bases numbered 15, after V lost 7 bases and J lost 7 bases.